Below, one T cell receptor beta chain is given with its context. This table comes from immunoSEQ multiplex PCR, and its TCRdb copy is limited to in-frame clones, with some not included. The table includes approximately 170,000 clones, more than 80% detected once. This record comes from a study of control samples from healthy donors and cancer patients. The receptor's source is a man under 40 in good health. The sample consisted of blood.

The CDR3 bases are TGTGCTACAGGTGGCCGAGGGGGGGCAAAACTGTTTTTT. Its protein product is CATGGRGGAKLFF. The chain has TRBV28 and TRBJ1-4; maybe TRBD1 (6 bases). The CDR3 spans 13 residues. CDR1 MDHEN and CDR2 SYDVKM come from the germline V gene.